Here is one T cell receptor (beta chain) with its context. It has no known antigen specificity. No base-level quality is on record; no much larger clone is a single base apart. CD8 naive samples were obtained by positive selection for CCR7 among CD45RO-negative cells, yielding a CD45RA+CCR7+ population from which TemRA cells were excluded. The donors were healthy, HIV-negative adults with no recently reported acute infections or vaccinations. Every donor was a Caucasian adult living in Nashville, Tennessee, USA. Blood was collected by leukapheresis, and PBMCs were isolated by Ficoll-Histopaque density gradient centrifugation and then cryopreserved in liquid nitrogen vapor phase. Analytical flow cytometry was used to check the purity and quantity of each magnetically sorted T cell population. Genomic DNA was isolated from every sorted fraction and measured by UV absorbance on a Nanodrop 2000c. Using the deep immunoSEQ assay, multiplex PCR amplified TCR CDR3 regions from genomic DNA. Genomic DNA extracted from each cell subset was distributed evenly over all wells of several immunoSEQ 96-well plates, and each plate served as one replicate. For sorted subsets, approximately 210 ng genomic DNA, equal to tens of thousands of T cell genomes, was loaded into each replicate PCR. Purified libraries were quantified with a Qubit 3.0 fluorometer, sized on a Bioanalyzer 2100, and re-quantified with the KAPA Library Quantification kit. Every immunoSEQ 96-well plate was sequenced on a separate single-read 150-cycle Illumina NextSeq 550 flow cell. The authors' analysis ran thus. The immunoSEQ output contained only junctional sequences without quality scores, so filtering could not match that applied to full-length reads. Sequences were annotated with PyIR, a Python wrapper for IgBLAST v1.9, and V/J genes and CDR3 were assigned using IMGT germline references. Reads were removed for weak V/J assignments (E-value above 1e-6), missing CDR3, stop codons, out-of-frame junctions, or ambiguous translated residues. A V3J clonotype was defined by an identical inferred V gene, J gene, and CDR3 amino acid sequence. To compute the percentage overlap between repertoires, the number of shared unique clonotypes was divided by the size of the smaller repertoire. Three approaches were used to assess repertoire richness: RTK rarefaction, the Chao1 estimator, and Recon v2.1 estimates of unobserved clonotypes. For all TCRbeta clonotypes obtained by the gDNA method from a few donors, generation probabilities were computed with OLGA. Drawn from immuneACCESS, this table holds only the in-frame rearrangements with V and J called that TCRdb kept. Clones are partly lost; checked studies trace under half to an unresolved V gene and leave the rest unexplained. V, J and clone size derive from that table, while D and trimming were established from the DNA sequence. The sample table records nearly 600,000 clones; nearly 97% of these occur just once. The ten most abundant clones make up approximately 0.1% of the sample.

The record originates from a study of shared clonotypes between healthy human individuals (dated by TCRdb to about 2020). For the study in its entirety: The cohort included a few men and a couple of women between 18 and 49 years of age. For each donor, CD4 naive and CD4 memory were each run on three plates, CD8 naive on two plates, and CD8 memory on one plate. To estimate repertoire size and how much clonotype sharing occurs between individuals, the study deeply sequenced the blood TCR repertoires of 4 to 6 healthy adults. Libraries were prepared and TCR repertoires were sequenced by different laboratories using diverse techniques, in order to increase sequencing depth and limit assay-specific biases. Between about 0.85 and 9.5 billion PBMCs per donor were obtained by leukapheresis.

Results the study describes overall, beyond this receptor: When several donors were compared, the shared fraction of clonotypes was about 5.2% for naive CD4, around 3.5% for naive CD8, 2% to 2.5% for memory CD4, and 0.4% for memory CD8. Incomplete sequencing was indicated by rarefaction of sorted-subset datasets, despite the large sequencing depth. Pairwise subsampling indicated that sequencing depth was expected to affect the degree of clonotype sharing among donors. Naive subsets generally had larger estimated clonotype richness than memory subsets. Compared with non-shared clonotypes, clonotypes shared by all four sorted-subset donors had higher generation probabilities. Because the study included a small number of donors, the genetic and exposure-history diversity represented was limited. Sampling was restricted to blood, and TCR repertoires in tissues likely differ from the TCR repertoires found in blood.

Trimming removed 5 bases from V and 10 bases from J, leaving 12 bases between the germline ends. The CDR3, from cysteine to phenylalanine, totals 12 residues. Only the CDR3 portion is preserved as DNA: 36 bases, with reading frame beginning at the first base. Per the germline V gene (reference sequence), MNHEY is the CDR1 and SMNVEV is the CDR2. The sequence joins TRBV27 to TRBJ2-1; the D call could be TRBD1 or TRBD2, with each sharing 6 bases. The sample comprised naive CD8+ T cells sorted from blood. The cell subset or site label on this specimen signifies: CD45RA+CCR7+. This clonotype was obtained from a woman aged 25 to 39 in good health. The nucleotide sequence is given as TGTGCCAGCAGTCAAGGGGGGTACGAGCAGTTCTTC. It codes for CASSQGGYEQFF.